This T cell receptor (beta chain) was retrieved from a study of OX40 agonist ivuxolimab in advanced cancers. Looking at the study overall: Cohort: around 79% men, mean age about 60, aged about 23 to 79. Antecedent anti-PD-1, anti-PD-L1 or anti-CTLA-4 therapy was permissible, with under 50% having received some.

There are 12 residues in the CDR3. Germline values: CDR1 LNHNV, CDR2 YYDKDF (reference sequence). TCRdb's copy holds only in-frame clones and misses some; the assay was immunoSEQ multiplex PCR. The table has roughly 70,000 clones, more than 80% seen once; the top ten hold approximately 0.5%. To note about this clone: Germline and junction disagree at one end, which may indicate a read error.

This clonotype was sampled from an adult with an advanced solid tumor such as melanoma, head and neck, liver or kidney cancer. The sample here was CD4+ or CD8+ T cells sorted from blood, taken in a trial of the OX40 agonist ivuxolimab. The chain carries TRBV15 and TRBJ2-1; 9 nucleotides match TRBD1. The CDR3 DNA sequence: TGTGCCACCAGCAGGACCGGGACAGGGTTGCTCTTC. It is translated as CATSRTGTGLLF.